The source of this TCR beta chain is a study of siplizumab effects on memory and regulatory T cells. Among three donor pairs, the unstimulated naive, memory, effector memory and TEMRA subsets underwent sequencing. About 10^5 TCR templates were assayed per sample. The assay was immunoSEQ multiplex PCR, and TCRdb's table has in-frame clones only and misses some. The data show fewer than 30,000 clones, around 80% seen once. Study results and limitations: Suppression by proliferating Tregs derived from siplizumab cultures was not verified.

The CDR3 has 13 amino acids. Trimming cost V 2 bases and J 5 bases, with 9 bases left between them. CDR1 SEHNR and CDR2 FQNEAQ come from the germline V gene (reference sequence). Comments on this clone: The antigen is not known.

Sample: memory CD4+ T cells sorted from blood. The V gene is TRBV7-9, the J gene TRBJ1-1, with no clear D. The clonotype originates from a human donor in good health. The CDR3 loop reads CASSLQIQTEAFF. CDR3 nucleotides: TGTGCCAGCAGCTTACAGATACAGACTGAAGCTTTCTTT. The variable domain in full, with the rest retrieved from reference TRBV7-9 and TRBJ1-1, is DTGVSQNPRHKITKRGQNVTFRCDPISEHNRLYWYRQTLGQGPEFLTYFQNEAQLEKSRLLSDRFSAERPKGSFSTLEIQRTEQGDSAMYLCASSLQIQTEAFFGQGTRLTVV.